This entry lists 13 T cell receptor beta chains sequenced from one sample in a study of blood T cells in healthy people across ages. With a J-beta primer mix and a sample-barcoded 5' primer, a second PCR ran about 7 to 12 cycles. Each CDR3 protein gets one entry after TCRdb re-called the 5' RACE reads with MiXCR. The sample consists of fewer than 900,000 distinct CDR3 sequences, roughly 43% of them appearing once. Specimen: blood. Receptor source: a woman aged 60-70 years in good health.

This clonotype showed up just a few times. The gene calls are TRBV3-1 and TRBJ1-2; D is perhaps TRBD1 (5 bases). The CDR3 contains 14 residues. V dropped 0 bases and J dropped 2 bases, with 7 bases sitting between them. Germline values: CDR1 LGHDT, CDR2 YNNKEL (reference sequence). CDR3 bases: TGTGCCAGCAGCCAAGAGTCAGGGAACTATGGCTACACCTTC. Translated, it gives CASSQESGNYGYTF. The full variable domain, with the rest looked up from reference TRBV3-1 and TRBJ1-2, is DTAVSQTPKYLVTQMGNDKSIKCEQNLGHDTMYWYKQDSKKFLKIMFSYNNKELIINETVPNRFSPKSPDKAHLNLHINSLELGDSAVYFCASSQESGNYGYTFGSGTRLTVV.

This clonotype has a count of ten or more. The chain employs TRBV4-1 and TRBJ2-1; D tentatively fits TRBD1 or TRBD2 (6 bases each). CDR3 length: 14 residues. V lost 1 base and J lost 10, with 14 bases in between. In germline, CDR1 is MGHRA, CDR2 YSYEKL. CDR3 DNA sequence: TGCGCCAGCAGCCAAGGACTAGGGGGAGCGGAGCAGTTCTTC. It encodes CASSQGLGGAEQFF.

The rearrangement uses TRBV3-1 and TRBJ2-3; 12 nucleotides match TRBD2. Looked up from germline, CDR1 is LGHDT and CDR2 is YNNKEL (reference sequence). This CDR3 region has 19 residues. The V and J ends lost 6 bases and 1 base, in that order; junction bases with no gene match: 14. CDR3 nucleotide sequence: TGTGCCAGCAGGCCATTCCTAGCGGGGGGGCTCTCAGGCACAGATACGCAGTATTTT. Translating gives CASRPFLAGGLSGTDTQYF.

The chain links TRBV10-3 to TRBJ2-5, with 8 nucleotides matching TRBD2. J was trimmed by 1 base and V by 10 bases; bases with no gene match: 8. In germline, CDR1 is ENHRY, CDR2 SYGVKD. The CDR3 loop spans 14 amino acids. CDR3 nucleotides: TGTGCCACCACGATAGCGGGATCCCAAGAGACCCAGTACTTC. It codes for CATTIAGSQETQYF.

This clonotype appeared a single time. With a much larger clone just one base away, this may be a read error. This rearrangement joins TRBV29-1 to TRBJ2-1; 7 nucleotides line up with TRBD2. This CDR3 spans 14 amino acids. Germline V lookup: CDR1 SQVTM, CDR2 ANQGSEA. Trimming removed 3 bases from V and 8 bases from J; junction bases left unmatched: 10. This CDR3 is CSVEGTNTFDEQFF. In DNA form, the CDR3 reads TGCAGCGTTGAGGGGACTAACACGTTCGATGAGCAGTTCTTC.

CDR3 loop: CASSTPSGGSQETQYF. CDR3 DNA sequence: TGTGCCAGCAGCACCCCTAGCGGGGGATCTCAAGAGACCCAGTACTTC. The V call is TRBV11-2, the J call TRBJ2-5; 10 nucleotides line up with TRBD2. The CDR3 extends over 16 amino acids. V dropped 5 bases and J dropped 2; count of bases not matched to a gene: 8. Germline CDR1 reads SGHAT; CDR2 reads FQNNGV.

This clonotype was picked up many times. This sequence joins TRBV11-1 and TRBJ2-7, with D perhaps TRBD1 (6 bases). V was trimmed by 5 bases and J by 5 bases, leaving 10 bases between them. CDR1 and CDR2 from the germline V gene are SGHAT and FQDESV (reference sequence). CDR3 length equals 12 residues. CDR3 loop: CASSHRDDEQYF. CDR3 DNA: TGTGCCAGCAGCCACAGGGACGACGAGCAGTACTTC.

The V gene is TRBV20-1, the J gene TRBJ2-7; TRBD1 matches at 9 bases. Germline loops: CDR1 DFQATT, CDR2 SNEGSKA (reference sequence). The CDR3 has 16 amino acids. V lost 4 bases and J lost 4; bases outside the gene matches: 14. CDR3 sequence: CSATGTGLSLSYEQYF. CDR3 in DNA: TGCAGTGCTACCGGGACAGGGCTTTCCCTAAGTTACGAGCAGTACTTC.

V usage is TRBV28 and J usage is TRBJ1-2; a weak D match, TRBD1 (5 bases). V was cut by 4 bases and J by 4 bases, with 10 bases left in between. In germline, CDR1 is MDHEN, CDR2 SYDVKM. The CDR3 sequence is 13 residues long. CDR3 region: CASSSQGGYGYTF. The CDR3, as DNA: TGTGCCAGCAGTTCCCAGGGCGGCTATGGCTACACCTTC.

The CDR3 loop is CASSQEPPLASPYNEQFF. The CDR3 bases are TGCGCCAGCAGCCAAGAACCCCCCCTAGCGAGCCCCTACAATGAGCAGTTCTTC. This chain connects TRBV4-1 to TRBJ2-1; TRBD2 might be the D (6 bases). Looked up from germline, CDR1 is MGHRA and CDR2 is YSYEKL. Between the trimmed V and J ends, which lost 0 bases and 2 bases, there was a span of 17 bases. The CDR3 length is 18 residues.

The V call is TRBV11-2, the J call TRBJ2-5; weak D call: TRBD1 (5 bases). This CDR3 region has 15 residues. Germline values: CDR1 SGHAT, CDR2 FQNNGV. V was clipped by 0 bases and J by 5 bases, with 13 bases between them. As DNA, the CDR3 is TGTGCCAGCAGCTTAGAATCGCCAGGGTTTGAGACCCAGTACTTC. Its translation is CASSLESPGFETQYF. Based on the CDR3 plus reference TRBV11-2 and TRBJ2-5, the full variable domain is EAGVAQSPRYKIIEKRQSVAFWCNPISGHATLYWYQQILGQGPKLLIQFQNNGVVDDSQLPKDRFSAERLKGVDSTLKIQPAKLEDSAVYLCASSLESPGFETQYFGPGTRLLVL.

This clonotype showed up just a few times. The rearrangement links TRBV7-9 to TRBJ2-5; no firm D call. From germline, CDR1 is SEHNR and CDR2 FQNEAQ (reference sequence). Trimming took off 5 bases at V and 4 bases at J, with 8 bases between the two ends. The CDR3 consists of 12 residues. DNA for the CDR3: TGTGCCAGCAGCCCGACCCCAGAGACCCAGTACTTC. Its translation is CASSPTPETQYF.

As to this clonotype: An end of the junction does not agree with germline; a read error may underlie this. J is TRBJ2-2 and V is TRBV7-6, with TRBD2 matching 11 bases. The V gene's germline CDR1 is SGHVS and CDR2 FNYEAQ. This CDR3 has 18 residues. As DNA, the CDR3 is TGTACCAGCAGCTGGCGCCCTACTAGCGGGAGTAAAACCGGGGAGCTGTTTTTT. Translating it yields CTSSWRPTSGSKTGELFF. Combining the CDR3 with reference TRBV7-6 and TRBJ2-2 gives the whole variable domain GAGVSQSPRYKVTKRGQDVALRCDPISGHVSLYWYRQALGQGPEFLTYFNYEAQQDKSGLPNDRFSAERPEGSISTLTIQRTEQRDSAMYRCTSSWRPTSGSKTGELFFGEGSRLTVL.